The rows below give T cell receptor beta chains drawn from one sample of a study of T-cell memory formation after mild COVID-19. Each CDR3 protein is one row after TCRdb ran MiXCR on the 5' RACE reads. The sample yields over 400,000 distinct CDR3 sequences, around a quarter seen once. Sequencing used PBMCs or a T cell subset sorted from them (not recorded which). The receptors were gathered from an adult woman who had mild COVID-19 (a few samples of this study predate the infection). Cell type and time point are not known. CDR3s leave out the opening cysteine and the closing phenylalanine or tryptophan. The order of the fields is V gene, clone size, CDR3 protein. Size is omitted from some rows. Given values are once, few, many or a class for expanded clones.

v_call: TRBV5-1; clone_size: few; cdr3_aa: ASSFSAPVTDTQY
v_call: TRBV12-3/TRBV12-4; clone_size: few; cdr3_aa: ASSPPSGNTIY
v_call: TRBV6-2/TRBV6-3; clone_size: -; cdr3_aa: ARRWSGRATDTQY
v_call: TRBV5-1; clone_size: -; cdr3_aa: ASSTRGGTGETQY
v_call: TRBV18; clone_size: -; cdr3_aa: ASSPARYQGNEQF
v_call: TRBV12-3/TRBV12-4; clone_size: -; cdr3_aa: ASKEGSGAYEQY
v_call: TRBV10-3; clone_size: -; cdr3_aa: AISRTGDYEQY
v_call: TRBV6-5; clone_size: -; cdr3_aa: ASSLTGTVYNEQF
v_call: TRBV5-1; clone_size: few; cdr3_aa: ASSPPGQINSPLH
v_call: TRBV7-2; clone_size: few; cdr3_aa: ASSPQTSGRPDTQY
v_call: TRBV6-5; clone_size: -; cdr3_aa: ASSPAMSPLYNEQF
v_call: TRBV2; clone_size: once; cdr3_aa: ASHGLAKNIQY
v_call: TRBV20-1; clone_size: -; cdr3_aa: SARDGPMNTEAF
v_call: TRBV24-1; clone_size: -; cdr3_aa: ATSDAPGRGSYEQY
v_call: TRBV20-1; clone_size: few; cdr3_aa: SATVDRYSYEQY
v_call: TRBV7-9; clone_size: many; cdr3_aa: ASSIGAREDTQY
v_call: TRBV6-1; clone_size: few; cdr3_aa: ASRGQGAETGELF
v_call: TRBV20-1; clone_size: few; cdr3_aa: SATDNTGYGYT
v_call: TRBV4-1; clone_size: -; cdr3_aa: ASSRFGEQF
v_call: TRBV15; clone_size: few; cdr3_aa: ATSSLAGGSYNEQF
v_call: TRBV29-1; clone_size: -; cdr3_aa: SVDRGGNEQF
v_call: TRBV7-6; clone_size: many; cdr3_aa: ASSFGRNEQF
v_call: TRBV9; clone_size: many; cdr3_aa: ASSGGGANTEAF
v_call: TRBV29-1; clone_size: -; cdr3_aa: SVEDPAGGPETQY
v_call: TRBV15; clone_size: -; cdr3_aa: ATSHRDRGYNEQF
v_call: TRBV7-8; clone_size: many; cdr3_aa: ASTPRGWSNEQY
v_call: TRBV5-1; clone_size: few; cdr3_aa: ASSLDPLQETQY
v_call: TRBV4-1; clone_size: -; cdr3_aa: ASSHRGGVGHEQF
v_call: TRBV12-3/TRBV12-4; clone_size: -; cdr3_aa: ASSSLFTDTQY
v_call: TRBV6-5; clone_size: -; cdr3_aa: ASSYEANSPLH
v_call: TRBV20-1; clone_size: -; cdr3_aa: SARGLTGYGYT
v_call: TRBV7-8; clone_size: few; cdr3_aa: ASSADRAAEAF
v_call: TRBV29-1; clone_size: few; cdr3_aa: SVGLAATDTQY
v_call: TRBV20-1; clone_size: -; cdr3_aa: SAWWSSGDEQF
v_call: TRBV18; clone_size: -; cdr3_aa: ASSPPGQGGNEQF
v_call: TRBV5-5; clone_size: few; cdr3_aa: ASKRTGDVRQY
v_call: TRBV20-1; clone_size: -; cdr3_aa: SAPPGQGNSPLH
v_call: TRBV29-1; clone_size: few; cdr3_aa: SAGTGGGTQY
v_call: TRBV12-3/TRBV12-4; clone_size: few; cdr3_aa: ASRETGGDTEAF
v_call: TRBV28; clone_size: -; cdr3_aa: ASSQPYEQY
v_call: TRBV7-8; clone_size: few; cdr3_aa: ASSLTGTVNTGELF
v_call: TRBV30; clone_size: -; cdr3_aa: AWDVIGVGAEAF
v_call: TRBV12-3/TRBV12-4; clone_size: few; cdr3_aa: ASSLVAAEQY
v_call: TRBV27; clone_size: few; cdr3_aa: ASSLAGTEVNTEAF